These 9 T cell receptor beta chains share one sample of origin, sequenced in a study of tumor and adjacent non-tumor tissue in lung cancer. TCRbeta libraries were built with three rounds of nested PCR, modified from ARM-PCR. TCRdb analysed the multiplex PCR reads with MiXCR anew, one entry per CDR3 protein. The data contain 60,000 to 90,000 distinct CDR3 sequences, over 75% of them seen just once; the ten biggest clones take up around 12%. No cell sorting was done before RNA was extracted from the tissue. Sequences were obtained from lung tumor tissue. These receptors came from a woman aged 50 to 60 with non-small cell lung cancer.

Comment on this clonotype: The junction does not match germline at one end; this may be a read error. The chain has TRBV7-3 and TRBJ1-6, with no clear D. The CDR3 extends over 13 amino acids. Germline CDR1 and CDR2: SGHTA and FQGTGA. Here the CDR3 DNA reads TGTGCCAGCAGCATAGGTCCGAATTCACTCCTCCACTTT. Protein sequence: CASSIGPNSLLHF.

As concerns this clonotype: At one end, the junction sequence differs from germline, possibly due to a read error. The chain couples TRBV29-1 to TRBJ2-5; D is unresolved. Germline CDR1 SQVTM, CDR2 ANQGSEA. The CDR3 length is 14 residues. In DNA, the CDR3 is TGCAGCGTCGAGGACGGCTCAAACGTAGAGACCCAGTATTTC. Its translation is CSVEDGSNVETQYF.

A word on this clonotype: The junction and the germline gene differ at one end; a read error may be behind it. The rearrangement joins TRBV19 to TRBJ1-5; tentatively, D is TRBD1 (5 bases). The CDR3 loop spans 14 amino acids. Germline V gives CDR1 LNHDA, CDR2 SQIVND (reference sequence). The CDR3 here is CDSSMDPRVRPQHF. The CDR3 DNA is TGTGACAGTAGTATGGATCCCAGGGTGCGGCCCCAGCATTTT.

This clonotype appeared once. Likely a read error: the CDR3 ends without its conserved phenylalanine or tryptophan. No DNA is shown, since the ends of the CDR3 on it are uncertain; the CDR3 is the one TCRdb lists. The J gene is TRBJ2-1, the V gene TRBV10-1; the table's TRBD1 call for D was not verified on the DNA. Germline CDR1 and CDR2: WNHNN and SYGVQD (reference sequence). The CDR3 is made up of 15 amino acids, end residues included. The CDR3 is CASQVGGTGQNEEFL.

In this sample, this clonotype turned up once. This rearrangement joins TRBV29-1 to TRBJ2-2; the D is unclear. V was cut by 5 bases and J by 5 bases, with 18 bases left in between. This CDR3 has 15 amino acids. Germline V lookup: CDR1 SQVTM, CDR2 ANQGSEA. As DNA, the CDR3 is TGCAGCGTTACCCCGCTGGGTGGGAATACCGGGGAGCTGTTTTTT. It specifies CSVTPLGGNTGELFF.

This clonotype was seen once. Compared with germline, one end of the junction differs, possibly owing to a read error. This chain links TRBV20-1 with TRBJ2-2; D is perhaps TRBD2 (5 bases). The CDR3 length is 11 residues. In germline, CDR1 is DFQATT, CDR2 SNEGSKA (reference sequence). The DNA of the CDR3 is TGCAATGTTCCGAACACCGGGGAACTGTTTTTT. Protein product: CNVPNTGELFF.

This clonotype has just a few counts. Given a much more abundant clone one base away, this may be a read error. This rearrangement joins TRBV5-1 to TRBJ1-2, with TRBD1 matching over 8 bases. CDR3 length equals 16 residues. Germline CDR1 SGHRS, CDR2 YFSETQ. V lost 6 bases to trimming and J lost 1 base; unmatched junction nucleotides: 11. CDR3 region: CASNTEPGQDNYGYTF. CDR3 DNA: TGCGCCAGCAACACTGAACCGGGACAGGATAACTATGGCTACACCTTC.

This chain uses TRBV11-3 with TRBJ1-2; D not resolved. The CDR3 runs 12 residues. Trimming left V 10 bases short and J 10 bases short, with 19 bases between. The V gene's germline CDR1 is SGHNT and CDR2 YENEEA. CDR3 DNA: TGTGCCACCAAGACGAGTTGCTATTCCTACACCTTC. Protein product: CATKTSCYSYTF.

Points on this clonotype: The CDR3 end shows no conserved phenylalanine or tryptophan, and so a read error is likely. The V gene is TRBV5-6, the J gene TRBJ2-7; weak D call: TRBD1 (6 bases). Germline CDR1 reads SGHDT; CDR2 reads YYEEEE. CDR3 length: 15 amino acids. The CDR3 reads CTSSPHDRFSYEQYI. Written as DNA, the CDR3 is TGTACCAGCAGCCCACATGACAGGTTCTCCTACGAGCAGTACATC.